Sequencing of this TCR beta chain was carried out in a study of cytomegalovirus exposure and HLA in healthy donors. Primers included in the PCR were 60 Vbeta and 13 Jbeta primers. The table came from immunoSEQ multiplex PCR; TCRdb's copy has only in-frame clones and leaves some out. In the table there are approximately 140,000 clones, 75% to 85% of which are singletons. Study results and limitations: TCR beta V- and J-gene trimming was later associated with a missense DCLRE1C variant.

V lost 4 bases, J lost 6 bases, and 8 bases stayed unmatched. The CDR3 is made up of 15 amino acids. Germline lookup yields CDR1 SGHRS and CDR2 YFSETQ. About this clone: Its antigen is still unknown.

This receptor was taken from a man in his fifties or sixties in good health and CMV-seropositive. The source material was PBMCs. V gene TRBV5-1 combines with J gene TRBJ2-1; 9 nucleotides align to TRBD2. CDR3 bases: TGCGCCAGCAGCGGCGGGACTAGCAGATTCAATGAGCAGTTCTTC. Translating gives CASSGGTSRFNEQFF.